This T cell receptor beta chain was observed in a study of blood T cells in healthy people across ages. Broader study findings: The study could not conclusively compare naive and antigen-experienced cells, given its unsorted PBMCs.

Researchers report isolating at least 6.5 million PBMCs per sample. Extractions gave at least 5 micrograms of total RNA per sample. Sample-barcoded 5' priming and a J-beta primer mix drove a second PCR of 7 to 11 cycles. From the 5' RACE reads, TCRdb called clonotypes with MiXCR, one entry per CDR3 protein. The data show 1.5 million to 2 million distinct CDR3 sequences, around half seen once. CDR1 is SGDLS and CDR2 is YYNGEE in the germline V gene. The CDR3 is 18 amino acids. The junction had 11 bases not matched to a gene; V was cut back by 0 bases and J by 3 bases. Regarding this clonotype: Its antigen is unidentified.

The chain uses TRBV9 and TRBJ2-3; 9 nucleotides line up with TRBD2. The clonotype was recovered from a woman aged 40 to 50 in good health. The sample comprised blood. The CDR3, as DNA: TGTGCCAGCAGCGTAGTGCCCAGCGGGGGGTTTGCGACAGATACGCAGTATTTT. It is translated as CASSVVPSGGFATDTQYF. Together with reference TRBV9 and TRBJ2-3, the CDR3 gives the full variable domain: DSGVTQTPKHLITATGQRVTLRCSPRSGDLSVYWYQQSLDQGLQFLIQYYNGEERAKGNILERFSAQQFPDLHSELNLSSLELGDSALYFCASSVVPSGGFATDTQYFGPGTRLTVL.